The 26 T cell receptor beta chains listed next were all sequenced from one sample in a study of shared clonotypes between healthy human individuals. The table came from immunoSEQ multiplex PCR; TCRdb's copy has only in-frame clones and leaves some out. Of about 510,000 clones listed, more than 65% are singletons. The source material was PBMCs. The origin of the receptors is a woman aged 40 to 49 in good health. Some clones in this sample may be carry-over from other donors' samples.

Remarks on this clone: In the same sample, other DNA sequences code for this CDR3. The DNA of the CDR3 is TGTGCCAGCAGCTTAGGCGGACAAGAGACCCAGTACTTC. The encoded protein is CASSLGGQETQYF. J is TRBJ2-5 and V is TRBV11-3; D gene unclear. Germline CDR1 SGHNT, CDR2 YENEEA. V lost 1 base and J lost 2, with 5 bases in between. The CDR3 consists of 13 residues.

The chain has TRBV20-1 and TRBJ1-4; no reliable D call. The CDR3 is 11 residues long. CDR1 is DFQATT, CDR2 SNEGSKA, per germline (reference sequence). The V end was cut by 7 bases, the J end by 8 bases, with 11 bases between. In DNA form, the CDR3 reads TGCAGTGTTACTTATGGGGAAAAACTGTTTTTT. Translation gives CSVTYGEKLFF.

In this sample, this clone turned up once. The chain recombines TRBV7-2 with TRBJ2-5, with a possible D match to TRBD1 (6 bases). Trimming removed 4 bases at V and 3 bases at J, with 15 bases between. This CDR3 region has 15 residues. Germline V gene sequence: CDR1 SGHTA, CDR2 FQGNSA. Here the CDR3 reads CASSSQGRLKETQYF. CDR3 DNA sequence: TGTGCCAGCAGCTCCCAGGGGAGACTGAAAGAGACCCAGTACTTC.

V is TRBV5-1 and J is TRBJ1-4, with D unresolved. The ends were cut back, 2 bases at V and 5 bases at J, with 10 bases in the middle. Germline V lookup: CDR1 SGHRS, CDR2 YFSETQ. This CDR3 is built from 14 residues. The CDR3 DNA follows: TGCGCCAGCAGCTTCGATGACCAAAATGAAAAACTGTTTTTT. Translation: CASSFDDQNEKLFF.

The chain joins TRBV6-5 to TRBJ1-1; the match to TRBD1 covers 7 bases. The CDR3 runs to 14 residues. Germline V gene data show CDR1 as MNHEY and CDR2 as SVGAGI. Trimming removed 6 bases from V and 4 bases from J; junction bases left unmatched: 8. CDR3 nucleotide sequence: TGTGCCAGCAGACCACCTACAGGGGTCACTGAAGCTTTCTTT. Encoded protein: CASRPPTGVTEAFF.

The V and J genes are TRBV6-6 and TRBJ2-1; a weak D match, TRBD2 (6 bases). There are 12 residues in the CDR3. Per germline, CDR1 MNHNY and CDR2 SVGAGI (reference sequence). V lost 6 bases to trimming and J lost 7 bases, with 10 bases between them. CDR3 in amino acids: CASSGTLNEQFF. CDR3 sequence (DNA): TGTGCCAGCAGCGGGACTTTAAATGAGCAGTTCTTC.

V usage is TRBV9 and J usage is TRBJ1-2, with D maybe TRBD1 (6 bases). The CDR3 contains 16 residues. Germline V lookup: CDR1 SGDLS, CDR2 YYNGEE. The germline V and J ends were trimmed by 3 bases and 3 bases, with 18 bases remaining between them. The CDR3 is CASSGGGGPEYYGYTF. CDR3 DNA sequence: TGTGCCAGCAGCGGAGGAGGGGGACCCGAATACTATGGCTACACCTTC.

This clone was seen only once. The gene calls are TRBV18 and TRBJ2-7, with a tentative D call TRBD2 (6 bases). This CDR3 has 16 residues. Trimming pared 0 bases from V and 5 bases from J, leaving 17 bases between. Germline CDR1 is KGHSH and CDR2 is LQKENI. DNA of the CDR3: TGTGCCAGCTCACCACCCACTTTATTGCCGGGGGACGAGCAGTACTTC. It specifies CASSPPTLLPGDEQYF.

V and J are TRBV5-6 and TRBJ2-3, with D perhaps given as TRBD1 or TRBD2 (5 bases each). This CDR3 has 15 amino acids. The ends were cut back, 3 bases at V and 2 bases at J, with 13 bases in the middle. Germline-derived CDR1 and CDR2 are SGHDT and YYEEEE. CDR3 loop: CASSSGARYTDTQYF. The CDR3, as DNA: TGTGCCAGCAGCTCCGGGGCCAGATACACAGATACGCAGTATTTT.

This clone appeared once. The chain combines TRBV4-3 with TRBJ2-2; TRBD2 might be the D (7 bases). The ends were cut back, 0 bases at V and 5 bases at J, with 16 bases in the middle. The CDR3 totals 17 residues. Germline CDR1 reads LGHNA; CDR2 reads YSLEER. The CDR3 protein is CASSQERRGGYTGELFF. DNA of the CDR3: TGCGCCAGCAGCCAAGAGCGCAGGGGAGGGTATACCGGGGAGCTGTTTTTT.

The chain employs TRBV2 and TRBJ2-7; 10 bases are a match to TRBD2. The CDR3 is made up of 17 amino acids. The V and J ends lost 7 bases and 5 bases, in that order; junction bases with no gene match: 17. Looked up from germline, CDR1 is SNHLY and CDR2 is FYNNEI. The CDR3 nucleotides are TGTGCCAGCACCCAGGGGGGGCTAGCGGGAGAAAGGAACGAGCAGTACTTC. Translated, it gives CASTQGGLAGERNEQYF.

The chain carries TRBV5-1 and TRBJ2-7; 10 bases map to TRBD1. This CDR3 contains 15 residues. Germline assignment: CDR1 SGHRS and CDR2 YFSETQ. With V trimmed by 0 bases and J by 3 bases, 3 bases remained unmatched. The CDR3 region has the DNA TGCGCCAGCAGCTTGGCCGGACAGGGGGGCTACGAGCAGTACTTC. Translation gives CASSLAGQGGYEQYF.

This chain uses TRBV7-8 with TRBJ2-4; tentative D call: TRBD2 (7 bases). The CDR3 is 14 amino acids. The germline CDR1 and CDR2 sequences are SGHVS and FQNEAQ. V dropped 5 bases and J dropped 5 bases, with 13 bases sitting between them. CDR3 residues: CASSTRGGENIQYF. Written as DNA, the CDR3 is TGTGCCAGCAGCACAAGAGGGGGGGAAAACATTCAGTACTTC.

This clone was recorded a few times. This chain joins TRBV27 and TRBJ2-5, with D uncertain. The length of the CDR3 is 13 residues. V lost 6 bases and J 4 bases, leaving 12 bases between the germline ends. CDR1 is MNHEY, CDR2 SMNVEV, per germline (reference sequence). The CDR3 sequence is CASREFPLETQYF. The CDR3 DNA reads as TGTGCCAGCAGGGAGTTTCCCCTAGAGACCCAGTACTTC.

The rearrangement joins TRBV11-2 to TRBJ2-7; D call uncertain. This CDR3 is 12 amino acids long. Germline values: CDR1 SGHAT, CDR2 FQNNGV. V was shortened by 1 base and J by 7 bases, with 8 bases between the two germline ends. CDR3 nucleotides: TGTGCCAGCAGCTTAGGCAGTGGGGAGCAGTACTTC. Encoded protein: CASSLGSGEQYF.

As DNA, the CDR3 is TGTGCCAGCAGCCCCAGGGGGTCATCACGGGAGACCCAGTACTTC. Its protein product is CASSPRGSSRETQYF. This chain connects TRBV5-6 to TRBJ2-5; 7 positions agree with TRBD1. Germline assignment: CDR1 SGHDT and CDR2 YYEEEE. V lost 4 bases, J lost 5 bases, and 11 bases stayed unmatched. CDR3 length equals 15 residues.

V and J are TRBV29-1 and TRBJ2-3; 10 bases align to TRBD1. Germline trimming cut 7 bases from V and 2 bases from J; bases unmatched to any gene: 18. There are 18 residues in the CDR3. Germline V lookup: CDR1 SQVTM, CDR2 ANQGSEA. The CDR3 DNA reads as TGCAGCGGGGTGGACAGGGGGACGGCTAGCGGCATCACAGATACGCAGTATTTT. Protein: CSGVDRGTASGITDTQYF.

This chain uses TRBV6-1 with TRBJ2-7; D gene uncertain. There are 13 residues in the CDR3. The ends were cut back, 2 bases at V and 9 bases at J, with 14 bases in the middle. Germline-derived CDR1 and CDR2 are MNHNS and SASEGT. The CDR3 DNA reads as TGTGCCAGCAGTGAAAGGAGTCTGGGTGCGCAGTACTTC. Its protein is CASSERSLGAQYF.

This clone was seen a handful of times. In nucleotides, the CDR3 is TGTGCCAGCAGCCCCTCCACTAGCCCCTCCCTCAACAATGAGCAGTTCTTC. This sequence encodes CASSPSTSPSLNNEQFF. This chain links TRBV7-9 with TRBJ2-1; TRBD2 is a possible D gene (6 bases). This CDR3 is built from 17 residues. V dropped 5 bases and J dropped 5 bases, with 22 bases sitting between them. The germline V gene encodes CDR1 SEHNR and CDR2 FQNEAQ (reference sequence).

The chain has TRBV14 and TRBJ2-7; 10 bases map to TRBD1. CDR1 and CDR2 from the germline V gene are SGHDN and FVKESK. This CDR3 contains 14 residues. The ends lost 4 bases at V and 3 bases at J; junction bases unmatched: 3. The CDR3 coding sequence is TGTGCCAGCAGCCTGGGACAGGGGCTCTACGAGCAGTACTTC. As protein: CASSLGQGLYEQYF.

With regard to this clone: The junction differs from germline at one of its ends, possibly a read error. The chain links TRBV7-7 to TRBJ2-7, with 9 positions matching TRBD1. The CDR3 is 15 residues long. CDR1 is SSHAT, CDR2 FNYEAQ, per germline (reference sequence). CDR3 in DNA: TGTGCTAGCAGCCTCCATGGGGGACAGGGCTACGAGCAGTACTTC. This codes for CASSLHGGQGYEQYF.

Regarding this clone: A much larger clone lies one base from this, so it may be a read error. V usage is TRBV5-1 and J usage is TRBJ2-6; D ambiguous. This CDR3 spans 15 amino acids. Germline V CDR1 and CDR2: SGHRS, YFSETQ. CDR3 coding DNA: TGCGCCGGCAGCTTGGGTGGGACTGGGGCCAACGTCCTGACTTTC. Protein: CAGSLGGTGANVLTF.

The chain combines TRBV10-3 with TRBJ2-7; 13 bases map to TRBD2. The CDR3 length is 21 residues. The germline gives CDR1 ENHRY, CDR2 SYGVKD. Germline trimming cut 6 bases from V and 4 bases from J; bases unmatched to any gene: 24. The CDR3 sequence is CAISKLHGTGLAGVRDYEQYF. The DNA of the CDR3 is TGTGCCATCAGCAAACTCCACGGCACAGGACTAGCGGGAGTAAGAGATTACGAGCAGTACTTC.

The chain combines TRBV14 with TRBJ2-2; 9 bases are shared with TRBD2. With 1 base clipped from V and 4 bases from J, the junction kept 1 base outside the gene matches. The length of the CDR3 is 15 residues. CDR1 SGHDN and CDR2 FVKESK come from the germline V gene. The CDR3 spells CASSQVLAGTGELFF. The CDR3 DNA sequence: TGTGCCAGCAGCCAAGTACTAGCGGGCACCGGGGAGCTGTTTTTT.

The chain joins TRBV11-2 to TRBJ2-3; D is unresolved. Trimming shortened V by 4 bases and J by 8 bases, and 13 bases separated the two germline ends. The CDR3 has 13 amino acids. The germline gives CDR1 SGHAT, CDR2 FQNNGV. The DNA for the CDR3 is TGTGCCAGCAGCTCCCCCGGTCAAAGTACGCAGTATTTT. Its translation: CASSSPGQSTQYF.

The chain joins TRBV6-5 to TRBJ1-2, with a possible D match to TRBD1 (5 bases). The germline V gene has CDR1 MNHEY and CDR2 SVGAGI. The CDR3 sequence is 14 residues long. V was trimmed by 6 bases and J by 0 bases, leaving 11 bases between them. As DNA, the CDR3 is TGTGCCAGCAGGAGGGACGCCGCTAACTATGGCTACACCTTC. This sequence encodes CASRRDAANYGYTF.